A single sample gave rise to the 18 T cell receptor beta chains below, sequenced in a study of cytomegalovirus exposure and HLA in healthy donors (dated by TCRdb to about 2017). The method was the immunoSEQ multiplex PCR assay. For the multiplex PCR, a mixture combining 60 forward primers for TCR Vbeta segments and 13 reverse primers for TCR Jbeta segments was used. The clones in this table, taken by TCRdb from immuneACCESS, are in-frame only. Not every clone is retained; where verified, under half of the shortfall comes from an unresolved V gene, and the cause of the rest is unknown. This sample has some 180,000 clones in its table, and around 75% of those were observed once. Approximately 2.9% of the sample is in the top ten clones. The sample was PBMCs. These receptors came from a male donor in good health and CMV-seronegative.

V usage is TRBV28 and J usage is TRBJ2-7; 9 bases fit TRBD1. This CDR3 has 13 residues. Germline CDR1 is MDHEN and CDR2 is SYDVKM. The junction had 5 bases not matched to a gene; V was cut back by 6 bases and J by 5 bases. The CDR3 nucleotides are TGTGCCAGCAGACCGGGACAGGGAGACGAGCAGTACTTC. This encodes CASRPGQGDEQYF.

The V gene is TRBV9, the J gene TRBJ1-2, with D perhaps matching TRBD1 (6 bases). Germline lookup yields CDR1 SGDLS and CDR2 YYNGEE. Trimming pared 4 bases from V and 6 bases from J, leaving 16 bases between. The CDR3 covers 14 residues. The CDR3 spells CASSIPGQLNGYTF. In DNA, the CDR3 is TGTGCCAGCAGCATTCCGGGACAACTGAATGGCTACACCTTC.

The chain joins TRBV7-9 to TRBJ1-5, with unresolved D. Germline V gene data show CDR1 as SEHNR and CDR2 as FQNEAQ (reference sequence). There are 14 residues in the CDR3. The V end lost 1 base, the J end lost 4 bases, and 8 bases lay between the germline ends. The CDR3 protein is CASSLESLNQPQHF. The DNA of the CDR3 is TGTGCCAGCAGCTTAGAGTCACTGAATCAGCCCCAGCATTTT.

The chain uses TRBV4-3 and TRBJ1-1, with D tentatively TRBD1 (6 bases). Deletions cut 4 bases from V and 1 base from J, with 13 bases between. The CDR3 is 15 amino acids. Germline-derived CDR1 and CDR2 are LGHNA and YSLEER. This chain's CDR3 is CASSREARGNTEAFF. The CDR3 DNA reads as TGCGCCAGCAGCCGTGAGGCCAGGGGGAACACTGAAGCTTTCTTT.

The chain combines TRBV28 with TRBJ2-1; TRBD2 matches 10 bases. The junction had 0 bases not matched to a gene; V was cut back by 3 bases and J by 4 bases. Germline CDR1 is MDHEN and CDR2 is SYDVKM. This CDR3 has 14 amino acids. In nucleotides, the CDR3 is TGTGCCAGCAGTTTTAGCGGGAGGTACAATGAGCAGTTCTTC. It yields the protein CASSFSGRYNEQFF.

The V and J genes are TRBV6-5 and TRBJ1-5; 7 nucleotides align to TRBD1. Germline CDR1 MNHEY, CDR2 SVGAGI. The CDR3 length is 14 residues. V shed 6 bases, J shed 6 bases, and the junction held 8 bases outside the gene matches. The CDR3 sequence is CASRPAGGGQPQHF. CDR3 DNA sequence: TGTGCCAGCAGGCCAGCAGGGGGTGGTCAGCCCCAGCATTTT.

This clone appeared a single time. This chain links TRBV6-5 with TRBJ1-6; maybe TRBD1 (5 bases). V dropped 2 bases and J dropped 1 base, with 9 bases sitting between them. The CDR3 sequence is 16 residues long. CDR1 and CDR2 from the germline V gene are MNHEY and SVGAGI. DNA for the CDR3: TGTGCCAGCAGTTACGACAGAGAGTCCTATAATTCACCCCTCCACTTT. Its protein product is CASSYDRESYNSPLHF.

This clone was detected a few times. The junction and the germline gene differ at one end; a read error may be behind it. This chain connects TRBV7-9 to TRBJ2-7; 8 bases align to TRBD1. This CDR3 is built from 14 residues. The germline V gene has CDR1 SEHNR and CDR2 FQNEAQ (reference sequence). CDR3 region: CSSSRGGQATEQYF. In DNA form, the CDR3 reads TGTTCCAGCAGCCGTGGGGGACAGGCTACAGAGCAGTACTTC.

Turning to this clone: Other DNA sequences in this specimen translate into the identical CDR3. The chain uses TRBV30 and TRBJ1-5; D is unclear. The CDR3 spans 13 residues. V lost 0 bases to trimming and J lost 4 bases, with 7 bases between them. The germline V gene encodes CDR1 GTSNPN and CDR2 SVGIG (reference sequence). The CDR3, as DNA: TGTGCCTGGAGTGTGTCCAGGAATCAGCCCCAGCATTTT. Its translation is CAWSVSRNQPQHF.

This chain joins TRBV10-2 and TRBJ1-6; 9 bases are a match to TRBD1. CDR1 and CDR2 (germline): WSHSY, SAAADI. The CDR3 spans 16 residues. The V segment lost 4 bases and the J segment 9 bases; nucleotides outside the gene matches: 10. In nucleotides, the CDR3 is TGCGCCAGCAGTGCCCGCCGGGACAGGGTCGGTTCACCCCTCCACTTT. Amino acids: CASSARRDRVGSPLHF.

This sequence joins TRBV15 and TRBJ1-3; TRBD1 aligns across 10 bases. CDR1 LNHNV and CDR2 YYDKDF come from the germline V gene (reference sequence). The CDR3 runs to 15 residues. V trimming: 3 bases; J trimming: 4 bases; junction bases outside the gene matches: 3. The CDR3 nucleotides read TGTGCCACCAGCAGGACAGGGGGCAGCGGAAACACCATATATTTT. It codes for CATSRTGGSGNTIYF.

The chain couples TRBV5-1 to TRBJ1-2, with TRBD1 as a possible D gene (6 bases). This CDR3 contains 13 residues. CDR1 and CDR2 from the germline V gene are SGHRS and YFSETQ. V was shortened by 4 bases and J by 4 bases, with 11 bases between the two germline ends. CDR3 amino acids: CASSPTGRYGYTF. CDR3 bases: TGCGCCAGCAGCCCGACAGGACGCTATGGCTACACCTTC.

Only a few counts were recorded for this clone. The V gene is TRBV19, the J gene TRBJ2-2; tentatively, D is TRBD2 (6 bases). The V gene lost 3 bases and the J gene lost 1 base, with 12 bases spanning the gap. This CDR3 contains 16 residues. Germline V gene lookup returns CDR1 LNHDA and CDR2 SQIVND (reference sequence). The DNA of the CDR3 is TGTGCCAGTAGTATGGAGGGGCAGGGGAACACCGGGGAGCTGTTTTTT. Amino acid sequence: CASSMEGQGNTGELFF.

The V and J genes are TRBV10-2 and TRBJ1-2, with TRBD1 matching 8 bases. Germline CDR1 is WSHSY and CDR2 is SAAADI. The ends lost 2 bases at V and 8 bases at J; junction bases unmatched: 19. The CDR3 length is 18 residues. The CDR3, as DNA: TGCGCCAGCAGTGAGCCGAAGACCACAGGGGGGGGCGGTGACGGCTACACCTTC. Amino acids: CASSEPKTTGGGGDGYTF.

The rearrangement joins TRBV11-2 to TRBJ2-5; a possible D gene is TRBD1 (6 bases). The closer fit of TRBJ2-7 to the DNA end suggests the J call may be wrong. Germline assignment: CDR1 SGHAT and CDR2 FQNNGV. CDR3 length: 15 residues. Here the CDR3 DNA reads TGTGCCAGCAGCTTGCACAGGGCCGGCGGATACGAGCAGTACTTC. This translates into CASSLHRAGGYEQYF.

On this clone itself: At the DNA level, this CDR3 is encoded by other sequences in the same sample as well. The gene calls are TRBV7-9 and TRBJ2-1, with TRBD2 matching 10 bases. The CDR3 consists of 14 residues. Per germline, CDR1 SEHNR and CDR2 FQNEAQ (reference sequence). V lost 5 bases to trimming and J lost 7 bases; unmatched junction nucleotides: 5. The CDR3 sequence is CASSIPGLANEQFF. The CDR3 nucleotides read TGTGCCAGCAGCATCCCGGGACTAGCGAATGAGCAGTTCTTC.

The chain couples TRBV10-3 to TRBJ1-5; 7 positions match TRBD1. This CDR3 has 15 residues. The germline CDR1 and CDR2 sequences are ENHRY and SYGVKD. J was trimmed by 1 base and V by 3 bases; bases with no gene match: 3. CDR3: CAISDGQESNQPQHF. The DNA for the CDR3 is TGTGCCATCAGTGACGGACAGGAGAGCAATCAGCCCCAGCATTTT.

V gene TRBV6-6 combines with J gene TRBJ1-1, with 7 positions matching TRBD1. The V and J ends lost 6 bases and 8 bases, in that order; junction bases with no gene match: 6. Germline assignment: CDR1 MNHNY and CDR2 SVGAGI (reference sequence). The CDR3 loop spans 12 amino acids. The CDR3 spells CASRVDRDEAFF. CDR3 DNA: TGTGCCAGCAGAGTAGACAGGGACGAAGCTTTCTTT.